These 11 T cell receptor beta chains share one sample of origin, sequenced in a study of a mutant IDH1 vaccine in newly diagnosed glioma. Time point defined: baseline, week 1 (first vaccination visit). Specified treatment: pre-vaccination baseline after standard-of-care therapy. Repertoires were generated with immunoSEQ multiplex PCR, while TCRdb's copy carries only in-frame clones and drops some. The sample has about 68,000 clones, 75% to 85% seen once. Here the sequenced sample was PBMCs, taken from a glioma patient treated with radiotherapy, temozolomide or both. These TCRs come from a man aged 50-59 years with glioma.

This clone came up many times. This sequence joins TRBV6-4 and TRBJ2-3; possible D gene TRBD2, 7 bases. Trimming pared 2 bases from V and 5 bases from J, leaving 11 bases between. The CDR3 sequence is 14 residues long. In germline, CDR1 is MRHNA, CDR2 SNTAGT. The CDR3, as DNA: TGTGCCAGCAGTGACCGGGGGGCCGAAGATACGCAGTATTTT. Amino acid sequence: CASSDRGAEDTQYF.

The rearrangement uses TRBV18 and TRBJ1-1; no clear D. CDR1 is KGHSH and CDR2 is LQKENI in the germline V gene. The CDR3 spans 13 residues. Deletions cut 2 bases from V and 2 bases from J, with 6 bases between. CDR3 sequence (DNA): TGTGCCAGCTCACCAAACATAAACACTGAAGCTTTCTTT. Encoded protein: CASSPNINTEAFF.

The chain combines TRBV11-1 with TRBJ2-1; D gene uncertain. V was shortened by 2 bases and J by 10 bases, with 12 bases between the two germline ends. Germline loops: CDR1 SGHAT, CDR2 FQDESV (reference sequence). The CDR3 runs to 13 residues. The CDR3 DNA sequence: TGTGCCAGCAGCTTATACGGCTTAGGGGAGCAGTTCTTC. Its protein is CASSLYGLGEQFF.

This chain uses TRBV18 with TRBJ2-3, with D hard to call. The CDR3 is 10 amino acids. The germline V gene has CDR1 KGHSH and CDR2 LQKENI. Trimming removed 5 bases at V and 6 bases at J, with 3 bases between. DNA for the CDR3: TGTGCCAGCTCAGCTGATACGCAGTATTTT. It specifies CASSADTQYF.

The CDR3 protein is CASSLVGRLSSYEQYF. CDR3 DNA sequence: TGTGCCAGCAGCTTAGTTGGGAGATTAAGCTCCTACGAGCAGTACTTC. V usage is TRBV7-9 and J usage is TRBJ2-5, with a tentative D call TRBD2 (5 bases). TRBJ2-7 matches the DNA end more closely, so the J call is doubtful. The CDR3 has 16 amino acids. Germline loops: CDR1 SEHNR, CDR2 FQNEAQ (reference sequence).

V and J are TRBV30 and TRBJ1-3, with D possibly being TRBD1 (5 bases). The V and J ends lost 0 bases and 4 bases respectively, with 13 bases between them. The CDR3 extends over 15 amino acids. Germline V gene data show CDR1 as GTSNPN and CDR2 as SVGIG (reference sequence). DNA of the CDR3: TGTGCCTGGAGTGTAGAAGGGGCACGGGGAAACACCATATATTTT. Its protein product is CAWSVEGARGNTIYF.

The gene calls are TRBV6-6 and TRBJ1-4; D is unresolved. Germline V gene data show CDR1 as MNHNY and CDR2 as SVGAGI (reference sequence). Trimming pared 4 bases from V and 7 bases from J, leaving 16 bases between. The CDR3 extends over 15 amino acids. CDR3 protein: CASSSPAGRGEKLFF. DNA for the CDR3: TGTGCCAGCAGTTCCCCGGCAGGCCGGGGTGAAAAACTGTTTTTT.

The CDR3 nucleotides are TGTGCCACCTCAACCTATTATGGCTACACCTTC. Amino acids: CATSTYYGYTF. The chain has TRBV15 and TRBJ1-2; D is uncertain. Germline-derived CDR1 and CDR2 are LNHNV and YYDKDF (reference sequence). This CDR3 has 11 residues. Deletions cut 8 bases from V and 5 bases from J, with 9 bases between.

The CDR3 loop reads CASSDPGGGSTEAFF. CDR3 bases: TGTGCCAGCAGTGACCCCGGGGGGGGTTCCACTGAAGCTTTCTTT. The chain combines TRBV9 with TRBJ1-1, with D maybe TRBD1 (5 bases). The CDR3 contains 15 residues. Trimming shortened V by 5 bases and J by 4 bases, and 18 bases separated the two germline ends. Germline loops: CDR1 SGDLS, CDR2 YYNGEE.

The V and J genes are TRBV19 and TRBJ1-5, with D uncertain. CDR1 and CDR2 (germline): LNHDA, SQIVND (reference sequence). This CDR3 region has 14 residues. V shed 5 bases and J shed 0 bases, with 8 bases lying between them. CDR3 region: CASSRSGSNQPQHF. CDR3 nucleotides: TGTGCCAGTAGTCGCAGTGGTAGCAATCAGCCCCAGCATTTT.

V gene TRBV18 combines with J gene TRBJ1-2; 7 bases map to TRBD1. The germline CDR1 and CDR2 sequences are KGHSH and LQKENI. The CDR3 consists of 13 residues. Trimming cost V 6 bases and J 3 bases; bases outside gene matches: 4. CDR3 DNA: TGTGCCAGCTCCCCTGGGACAGACTATGGCTACACCTTC. Encoded protein: CASSPGTDYGYTF.